The clone carrying this T cell receptor beta chain has a handful of counts. Its specificity is not known. The data derive from a study of cytomegalovirus exposure and HLA in healthy donors. General study points: Analyses of presence and absence presupposed an approximately uniform sequencing depth across donors. In an earlier analysis, in approximately 630 donors, most V segments appeared productive either ~90% or ~30% of the time. Later genetic work tied a missense DCLRE1C variant to beta-chain V and J trimming. Three of the chains that were CMV-associated were confirmed in vitro to be specific for CMV antigens.

The PCR used 60 Vbeta and 13 Jbeta primers. Assay used: immunoSEQ multiplex PCR; TCRdb lists only in-frame clones, some missing. The sample lists 250,000 to 300,000 clones; 80% to 90% were seen once. V was clipped by 5 bases and J by 2 bases, with 7 bases between them. The germline V gene encodes CDR1 SGHAT and CDR2 FQNNGV. CDR3 length: 12 amino acids. The chain uses TRBV11-2 and TRBJ2-7; no definite D call. Sequences were obtained from PBMCs. This clonotype was sampled from a woman aged 40-49 years in good health and CMV-seropositive. CDR3 region: CASSPPAYEQYF. In DNA form, the CDR3 reads TGTGCCAGCAGCCCCCCAGCCTACGAGCAGTACTTC.